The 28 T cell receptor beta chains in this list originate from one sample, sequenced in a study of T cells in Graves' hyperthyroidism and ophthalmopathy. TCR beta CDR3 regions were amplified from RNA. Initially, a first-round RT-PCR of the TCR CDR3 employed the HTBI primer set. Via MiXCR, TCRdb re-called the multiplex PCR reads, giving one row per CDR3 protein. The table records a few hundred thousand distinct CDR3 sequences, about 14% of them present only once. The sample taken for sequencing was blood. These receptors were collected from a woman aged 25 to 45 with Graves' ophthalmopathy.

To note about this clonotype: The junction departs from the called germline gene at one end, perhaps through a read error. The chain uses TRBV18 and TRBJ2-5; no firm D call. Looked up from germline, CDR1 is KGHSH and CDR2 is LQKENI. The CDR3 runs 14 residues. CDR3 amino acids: CASSPGSGQESQYF. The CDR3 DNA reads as TGTGCCAGCTCACCAGGGTCAGGCCAAGAGTCCCAGTACTTC. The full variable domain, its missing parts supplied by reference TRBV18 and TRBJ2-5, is NAGVMQNPRHLVRRRGQEARLRCSPMKGHSHVYWYRQLPEEGLKFMVYLQKENIIDESGMPKERFSAEFPKEGPSILRIQQVVRGDSAAYFCASSPGSGQESQYFGPGTRLLVL.

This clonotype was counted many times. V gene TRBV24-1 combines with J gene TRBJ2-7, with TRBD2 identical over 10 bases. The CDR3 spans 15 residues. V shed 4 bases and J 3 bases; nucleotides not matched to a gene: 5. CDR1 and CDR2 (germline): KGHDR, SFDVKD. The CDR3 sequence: CATSDQSGGDYEQYF. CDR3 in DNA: TGTGCCACCAGTGACCAAAGCGGGGGGGACTACGAGCAGTACTTC.

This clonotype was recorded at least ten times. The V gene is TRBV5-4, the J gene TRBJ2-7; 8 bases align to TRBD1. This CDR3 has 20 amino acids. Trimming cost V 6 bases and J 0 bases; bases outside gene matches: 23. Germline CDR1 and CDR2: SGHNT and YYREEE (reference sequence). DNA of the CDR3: TGTGCCAGCACCACTTTCGGAGCGCCATCCGTGGACAGGGCCTCCTACGAGCAGTACTTC. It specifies CASTTFGAPSVDRASYEQYF.

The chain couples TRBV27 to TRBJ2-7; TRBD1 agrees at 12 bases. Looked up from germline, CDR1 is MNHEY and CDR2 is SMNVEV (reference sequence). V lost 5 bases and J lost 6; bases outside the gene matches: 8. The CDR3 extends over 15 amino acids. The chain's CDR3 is CASSPRGTGGSEQYF. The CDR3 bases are TGTGCCAGCAGTCCGCGTGGGACAGGGGGCAGCGAGCAGTACTTC.

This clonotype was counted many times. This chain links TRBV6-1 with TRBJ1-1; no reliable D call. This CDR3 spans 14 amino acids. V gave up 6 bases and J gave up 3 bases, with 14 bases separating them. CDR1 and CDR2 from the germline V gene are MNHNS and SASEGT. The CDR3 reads CASRPAGRDTEAFF. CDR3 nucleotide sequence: TGTGCCAGCAGGCCGGCAGGAAGGGACACTGAAGCTTTCTTT.

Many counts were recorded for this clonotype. The CDR3 is CASSGGLGTYNEQFF. The CDR3 DNA is TGTGCCAGCAGTGGGGGACTAGGGACCTACAATGAGCAGTTCTTC. V and J are TRBV27 and TRBJ2-1, with 8 bases that match TRBD2. V dropped 5 bases and J dropped 2; count of bases not matched to a gene: 5. There are 15 residues in the CDR3. Germline V gives CDR1 MNHEY, CDR2 SMNVEV (reference sequence).

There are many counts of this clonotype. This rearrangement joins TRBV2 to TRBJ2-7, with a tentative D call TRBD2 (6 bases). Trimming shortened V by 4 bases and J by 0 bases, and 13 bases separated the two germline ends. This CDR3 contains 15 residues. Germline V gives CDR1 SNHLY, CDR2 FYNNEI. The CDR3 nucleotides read TGTGCCAGCAGTGGGAGTTACGGGAGCTCCTACGAGCAGTACTTC. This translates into CASSGSYGSSYEQYF.

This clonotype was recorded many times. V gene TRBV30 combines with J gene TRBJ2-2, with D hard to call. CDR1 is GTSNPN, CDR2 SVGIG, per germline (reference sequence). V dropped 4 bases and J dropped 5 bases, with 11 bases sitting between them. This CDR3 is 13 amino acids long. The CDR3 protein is CAWNLGVTGELFF. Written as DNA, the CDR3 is TGTGCCTGGAACCTTGGGGTTACCGGGGAGCTGTTTTTT.

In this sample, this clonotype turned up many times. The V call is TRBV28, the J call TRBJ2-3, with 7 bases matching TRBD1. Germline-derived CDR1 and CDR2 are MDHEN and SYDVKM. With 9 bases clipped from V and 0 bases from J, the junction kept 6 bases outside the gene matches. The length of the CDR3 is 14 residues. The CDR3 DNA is TGTGCCAGTCTAGACAGGGAGAGCACAGATACGCAGTATTTT. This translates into CASLDRESTDTQYF.

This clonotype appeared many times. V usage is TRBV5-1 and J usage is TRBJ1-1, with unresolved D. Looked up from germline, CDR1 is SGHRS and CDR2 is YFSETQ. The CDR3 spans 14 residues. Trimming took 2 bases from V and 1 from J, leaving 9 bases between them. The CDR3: CASSFGVQNTEAFF. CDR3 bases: TGCGCCAGCAGCTTCGGTGTACAGAACACTGAAGCTTTCTTT.

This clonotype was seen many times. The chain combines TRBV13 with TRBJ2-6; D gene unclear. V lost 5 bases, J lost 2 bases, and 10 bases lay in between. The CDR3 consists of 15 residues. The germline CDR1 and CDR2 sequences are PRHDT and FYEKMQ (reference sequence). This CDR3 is CASSPPPTGANVLTF. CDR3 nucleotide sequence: TGTGCCAGCAGCCCCCCCCCGACTGGGGCCAACGTCCTGACTTTC. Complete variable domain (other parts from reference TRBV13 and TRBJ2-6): AAGVIQSPRHLIKEKRETATLKCYPIPRHDTVYWYQQGPGQDPQFLISFYEKMQSDKGSIPDRFSAQQFSDYHSELNMSSLELGDSALYFCASSPPPTGANVLTFGAGSRLTVL.

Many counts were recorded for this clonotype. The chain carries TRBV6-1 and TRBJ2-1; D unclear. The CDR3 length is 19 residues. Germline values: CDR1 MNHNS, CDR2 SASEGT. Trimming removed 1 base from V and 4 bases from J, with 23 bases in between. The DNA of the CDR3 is TGTGCCAGCAGTGAAGTACGGCTGCGAAGGGTAGCTAGGTACAATGAGCAGTTCTTC. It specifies CASSEVRLRRVARYNEQFF.

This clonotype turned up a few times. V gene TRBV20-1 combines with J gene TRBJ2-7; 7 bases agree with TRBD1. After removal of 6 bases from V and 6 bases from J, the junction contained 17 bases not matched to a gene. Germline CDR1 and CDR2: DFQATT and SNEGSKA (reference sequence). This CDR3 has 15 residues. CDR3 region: CSAEASDRLYGEQYF. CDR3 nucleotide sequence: TGCAGTGCGGAAGCTTCGGACAGGTTGTATGGCGAGCAGTACTTC.

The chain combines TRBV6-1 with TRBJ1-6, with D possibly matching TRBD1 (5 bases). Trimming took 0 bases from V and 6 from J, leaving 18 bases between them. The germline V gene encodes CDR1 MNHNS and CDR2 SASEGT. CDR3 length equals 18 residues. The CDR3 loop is CASSEAGQGLDLNSPLHF. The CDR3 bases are TGTGCCAGCAGTGAAGCGGGCCAGGGATTGGATCTTAATTCACCCCTCCACTTT.

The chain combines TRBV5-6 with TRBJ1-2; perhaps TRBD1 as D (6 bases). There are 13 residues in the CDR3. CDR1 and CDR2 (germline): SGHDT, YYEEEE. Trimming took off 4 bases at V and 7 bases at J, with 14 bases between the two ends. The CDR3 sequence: CASSVTGFSGYTF. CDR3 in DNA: TGTGCCAGCAGCGTCACAGGGTTTTCTGGCTACACCTTC. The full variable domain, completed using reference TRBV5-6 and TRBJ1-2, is DAGVTQSPTHLIKTRGQQVTLRCSPKSGHDTVSWYQQALGQGPQFIFQYYEEEERQRGNFPDRFSGHQFPNYSSELNVNALLLGDSALYLCASSVTGFSGYTFGSGTRLTVV.

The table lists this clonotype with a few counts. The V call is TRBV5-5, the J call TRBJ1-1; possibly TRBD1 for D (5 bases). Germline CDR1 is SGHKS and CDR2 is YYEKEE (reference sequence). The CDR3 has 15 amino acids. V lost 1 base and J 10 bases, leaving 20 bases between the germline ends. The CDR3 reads CASSLYPDRVGGAFF. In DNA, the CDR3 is TGTGCCAGCAGCTTGTATCCAGACAGAGTTGGAGGAGCTTTCTTT.

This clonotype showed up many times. The CDR3 region is CASSPRDRVNTEAFF. The CDR3 nucleotides are TGTGCCAGCTCACCAAGGGACAGGGTGAACACTGAAGCTTTCTTT. This chain joins TRBV18 and TRBJ1-1; 9 bases line up with TRBD1. Per germline, CDR1 KGHSH and CDR2 LQKENI. The CDR3 is 15 residues long. After removal of 2 bases from V and 0 bases from J, the junction contained 1 base not matched to a gene.

In DNA form, the CDR3 reads TGTGCCAGCAGGCCAGGGAAAAATTCACCCCTCCACTTT. Its translation: CASRPGKNSPLHF. The V and J genes are TRBV6-1 and TRBJ1-6; the D gene is possibly TRBD1 (5 bases). The V end was cut by 6 bases, the J end by 7 bases, with 10 bases between. The CDR3 has 13 amino acids. CDR1 MNHNS and CDR2 SASEGT come from the germline V gene.

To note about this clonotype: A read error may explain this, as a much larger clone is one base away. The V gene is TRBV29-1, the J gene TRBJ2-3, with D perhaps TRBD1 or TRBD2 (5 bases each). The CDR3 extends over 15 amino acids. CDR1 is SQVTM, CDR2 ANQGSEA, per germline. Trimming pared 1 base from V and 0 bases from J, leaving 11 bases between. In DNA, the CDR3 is TGCAGCGTTGAAGCCGGGACGCCTAGCACAGATACGCAGTATTTT. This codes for CSVEAGTPSTDTQYF.

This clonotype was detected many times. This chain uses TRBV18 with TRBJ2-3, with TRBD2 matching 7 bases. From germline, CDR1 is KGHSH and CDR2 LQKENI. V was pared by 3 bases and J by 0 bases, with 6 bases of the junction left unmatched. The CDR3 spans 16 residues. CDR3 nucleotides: TGTGCCAGCTCACCGATCGGGGGGAGTAGCACAGATACGCAGTATTTT. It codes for CASSPIGGSSTDTQYF.

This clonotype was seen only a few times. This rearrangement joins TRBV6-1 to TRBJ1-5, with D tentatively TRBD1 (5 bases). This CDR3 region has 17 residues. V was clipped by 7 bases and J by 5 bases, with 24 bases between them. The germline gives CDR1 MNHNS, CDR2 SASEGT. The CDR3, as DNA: TGTGCCAGCACCCCATCCGGGACCCTGGGGTATGATCAGCCCCAGCATTTT. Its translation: CASTPSGTLGYDQPQHF.

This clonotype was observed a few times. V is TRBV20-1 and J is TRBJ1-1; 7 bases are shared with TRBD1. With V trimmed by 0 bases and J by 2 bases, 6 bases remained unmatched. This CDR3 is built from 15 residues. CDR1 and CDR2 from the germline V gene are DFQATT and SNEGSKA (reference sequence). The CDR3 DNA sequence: TGCAGTGCTAGAGACGGGACAGAACTAAACACTGAAGCTTTCTTT. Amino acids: CSARDGTELNTEAFF.

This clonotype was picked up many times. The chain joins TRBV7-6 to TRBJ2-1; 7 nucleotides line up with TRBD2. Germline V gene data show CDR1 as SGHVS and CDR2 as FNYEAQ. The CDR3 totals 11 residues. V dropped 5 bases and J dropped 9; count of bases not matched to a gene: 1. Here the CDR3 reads CASSQRGEQFF. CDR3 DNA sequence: TGTGCCAGCAGCCAGCGGGGTGAGCAGTTCTTC.

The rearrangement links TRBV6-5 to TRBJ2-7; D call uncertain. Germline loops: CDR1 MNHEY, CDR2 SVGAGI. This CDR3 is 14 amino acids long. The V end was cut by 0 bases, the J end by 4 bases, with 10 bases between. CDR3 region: CASSYSISGYEQYF. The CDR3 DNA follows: TGTGCCAGCAGTTACTCGATTTCTGGGTACGAGCAGTACTTC.

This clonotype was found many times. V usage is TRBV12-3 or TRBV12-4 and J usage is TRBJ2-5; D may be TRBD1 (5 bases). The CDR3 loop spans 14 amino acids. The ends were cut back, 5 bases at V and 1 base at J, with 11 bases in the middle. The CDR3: CASSITRGQETQYF. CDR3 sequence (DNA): TGTGCCAGCAGTATTACAAGGGGCCAAGAGACCCAGTACTTC.

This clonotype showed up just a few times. The CDR3 DNA reads as TGCAGTGCCCGGGACAACAATCAGCCCCAGCATTTT. Translated: CSARDNNQPQHF. This chain links TRBV20-1 with TRBJ1-5; TRBD1 is a possible D gene (6 bases). The V end was cut by 6 bases, the J end by 3 bases, with 9 bases between. CDR3 size: 12 residues. The germline gives CDR1 DFQATT, CDR2 SNEGSKA (reference sequence).

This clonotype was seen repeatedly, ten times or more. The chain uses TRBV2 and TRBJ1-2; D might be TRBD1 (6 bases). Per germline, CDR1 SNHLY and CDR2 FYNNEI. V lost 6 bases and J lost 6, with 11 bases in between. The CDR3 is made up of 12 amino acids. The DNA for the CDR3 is TGTGCCAGCAGACGCGGGACAAATGGCTACACCTTC. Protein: CASRRGTNGYTF. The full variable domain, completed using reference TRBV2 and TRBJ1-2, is EPEVTQTPSHQVTQMGQEVILRCVPISNHLYFYWYRQILGQKVEFLVSFYNNEISEKSEIFDDQFSVERPDGSNFTLKIRSTKLEDSAMYFCASRRGTNGYTFGSGTRLTVV.

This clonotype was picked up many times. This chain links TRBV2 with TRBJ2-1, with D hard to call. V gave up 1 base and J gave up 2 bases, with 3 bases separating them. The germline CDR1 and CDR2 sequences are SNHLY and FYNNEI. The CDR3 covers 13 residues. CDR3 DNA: TGTGCCAGCAGTGAAGGGACCTACAATGAGCAGTTCTTC. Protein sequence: CASSEGTYNEQFF.